This T cell receptor (beta chain) is drawn from a study of radiotherapy plus CTLA-4 blockade in lung cancer. Overall study context: Objective responses emerged in 15% to 20% of patients, and roughly 30% attained disease control. Findings and limits, study-wide: Early shifts in blood T cell clones, with interferon-beta, reportedly predicted response best. TCR clones from tumors expanded in blood after radiotherapy plus ipilimumab.

Assay used: immunoSEQ multiplex PCR; TCRdb lists only in-frame clones, some missing. The sample lists 120,000 or so clones, 85% to 90% occurring once. The CDR3 has 16 residues. Germline values: CDR1 PRHDT, CDR2 FYEKMQ (reference sequence). J was trimmed by 1 base and V by 0 bases; bases with no gene match: 5. On this clone itself: Its specificity is unknown.

The clonotype comes from a human donor with non-small cell lung cancer that progressed on radiotherapy plus ipilimumab. This material consisted of peripheral blood, taken from a patient treated with radiotherapy plus ipilimumab. The chain combines TRBV13 with TRBJ2-5; TRBD2 matches 7 bases. The CDR3: CASSLGLAEIQETQYF. The CDR3, as DNA: TGTGCCAGCAGCTTAGGCCTAGCGGAGATCCAAGAGACCCAGTACTTC.